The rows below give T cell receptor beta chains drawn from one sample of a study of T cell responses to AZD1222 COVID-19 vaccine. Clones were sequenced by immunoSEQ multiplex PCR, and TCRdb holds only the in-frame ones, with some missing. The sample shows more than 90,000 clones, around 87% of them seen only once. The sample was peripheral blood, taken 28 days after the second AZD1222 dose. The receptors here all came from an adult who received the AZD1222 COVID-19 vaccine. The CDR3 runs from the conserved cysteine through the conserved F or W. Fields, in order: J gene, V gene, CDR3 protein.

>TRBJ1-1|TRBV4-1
CASSQVGQYEAFF
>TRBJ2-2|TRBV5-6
CASSGLAGVVGELFF
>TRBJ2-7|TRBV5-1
CASSLKGPEQYF
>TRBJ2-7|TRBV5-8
CASSARDRSSYEQYF
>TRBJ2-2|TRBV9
CASSYLAGARSVELFF
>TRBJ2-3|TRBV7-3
CASSLGLAGGPETDTQYF
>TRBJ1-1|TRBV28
CASNPPDGGWTEAFF
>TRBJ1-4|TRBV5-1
CASSLGHRGPNEKLFF
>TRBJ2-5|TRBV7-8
CASSLGGAQETQYF
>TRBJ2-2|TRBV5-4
CASSTPQTGPANTGELFF
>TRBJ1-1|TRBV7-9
CAGDGEAFF
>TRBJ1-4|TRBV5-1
CASSLPSGEKLFF
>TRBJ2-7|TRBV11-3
CASSGSSGAYEQYF
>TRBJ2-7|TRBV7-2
CASSSRVSYEQYF
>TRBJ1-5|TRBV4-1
CASSPVQVPGPQPQHF
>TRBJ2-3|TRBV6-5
CSTGRRRTDTQYF
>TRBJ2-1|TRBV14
CASSPRKWGVNEQFF
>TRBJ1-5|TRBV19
CASSTAREIISPQHF
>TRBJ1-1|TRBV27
CASSSTRDGNTEAFF
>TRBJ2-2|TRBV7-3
CASSSGTSGARRELFF
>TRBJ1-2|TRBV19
CASSWGRNYGYTF
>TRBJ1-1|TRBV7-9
CASSTTGTGYSEAFF
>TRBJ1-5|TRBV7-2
CASSLVFTNQPQHF
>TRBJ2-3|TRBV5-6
CASSFPDTDTQYF
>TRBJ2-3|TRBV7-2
CASSRGTPSTDTQYF
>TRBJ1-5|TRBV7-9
CASSLGQGEEPQHF
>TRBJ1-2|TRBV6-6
CASSYLTMTDFNYGYTF
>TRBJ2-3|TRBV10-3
CAISEKGTDTQYF
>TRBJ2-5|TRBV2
CASSTGTGVSETQYF
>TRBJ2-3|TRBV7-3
CASSSRDSDTQYF
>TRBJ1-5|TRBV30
CAWSQGNNQPQHF
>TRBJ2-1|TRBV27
CASSAPGQGSYEQFF
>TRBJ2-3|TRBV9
CASSVALVQVASTDTQYF
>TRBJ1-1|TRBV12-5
CASGLVSGTLAFF
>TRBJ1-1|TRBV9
CASSPWTGGSFMNTEAFF
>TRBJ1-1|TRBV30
CAWGQGGTEAFF
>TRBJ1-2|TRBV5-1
CASSLGPANYGYTF
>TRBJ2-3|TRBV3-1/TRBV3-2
CASSRGTQELSTDTQYF
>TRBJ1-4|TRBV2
CASSEEEKLFF
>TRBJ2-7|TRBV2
CASSSSPSYYEQYF
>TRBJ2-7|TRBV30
CAWRAQRGGSYEQYF
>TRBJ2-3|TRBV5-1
CASSTGTLSDTQYF
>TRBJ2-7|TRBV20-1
CSASLGTASYEQYF
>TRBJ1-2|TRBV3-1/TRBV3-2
CASSQGAAIYGYTF
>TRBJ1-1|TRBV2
CASSGTAGAIMNTEAFF
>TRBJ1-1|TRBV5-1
CASSRRDPGTEAFF
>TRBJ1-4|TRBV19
CACSGTVSEKLFF
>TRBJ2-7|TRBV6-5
CASRGVGGEQYF
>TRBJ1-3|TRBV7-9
CASSSFRGPSGNTIYF
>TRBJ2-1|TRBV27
CASSLGTSGNEQFF
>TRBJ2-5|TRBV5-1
CASSLALPETQYF
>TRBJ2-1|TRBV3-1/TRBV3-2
CASSTRTSYNEQFF